The 30 T cell receptor beta chains reported below all come from one sample, sequenced in a study of T cells in Graves' hyperthyroidism and ophthalmopathy. TCR beta CDR3 sequences were amplified from RNA transcripts. The TCR CDR3 first-round RT-PCR relied on the HTBI primer set. MiXCR, applied by TCRdb to the multiplex PCR reads, yields one record per CDR3 protein. The sample shows some 420,000 distinct CDR3 sequences, around 15% of them seen only once. Material: blood. The receptors here all came from a young woman with Graves' hyperthyroidism.

This clonotype was found once. This chain joins TRBV5-6 and TRBJ2-3, with D unclear. Trimming cost V 1 base and J 2 bases, with 11 bases left between them. The CDR3 length is 15 residues. Germline values: CDR1 SGHDT, CDR2 YYEEEE. In DNA form, the CDR3 reads TGTGCCAGCAGCTTGCGTCCACTGGCCACAGATACGCAGTATTTT. It translates to CASSLRPLATDTQYF. The entire variable domain, with the rest obtained from reference TRBV5-6 and TRBJ2-3, is as follows: DAGVTQSPTHLIKTRGQQVTLRCSPKSGHDTVSWYQQALGQGPQFIFQYYEEEERQRGNFPDRFSGHQFPNYSSELNVNALLLGDSALYLCASSLRPLATDTQYFGPGTRLTVL.

This clonotype was detected ten times or more. This chain links TRBV18 with TRBJ1-1; D uncertain. The CDR3 has 17 residues. CDR1 is KGHSH and CDR2 is LQKENI in the germline V gene. The ends were cut back, 0 bases at V and 0 bases at J, with 14 bases in the middle. The CDR3: CASSPPHLKVMNTEAFF. CDR3 sequence (DNA): TGTGCCAGCTCACCACCTCACCTGAAGGTTATGAACACTGAAGCTTTCTTT.

This clonotype was detected ten times or more. The chain uses TRBV29-1 and TRBJ1-1; no clear D. This CDR3 region has 13 residues. Trimming shortened V by 8 bases and J by 1 base, and 14 bases separated the two germline ends. Germline-derived CDR1 and CDR2 are SQVTM and ANQGSEA. This CDR3 is CSLRADQNTEAFF. The CDR3 DNA reads TGCAGCCTTCGAGCAGATCAGAACACTGAAGCTTTCTTT.

The chain has TRBV27 and TRBJ2-3; the D gene is possibly TRBD1 (6 bases). This CDR3 has 18 amino acids. CDR1 and CDR2 from the germline V gene are MNHEY and SMNVEV (reference sequence). Between the trimmed V and J ends, which lost 4 bases and 0 bases, there was a span of 20 bases. The CDR3 coding sequence is TGTGCCAGCAGTTACACTTTAACAGGGCCGGCTAGCACAGATACGCAGTATTTT. This sequence encodes CASSYTLTGPASTDTQYF.

In its sample, this clonotype was seen a few times. The V gene is TRBV6-5, the J gene TRBJ2-2; the D is unclear. V gave up 0 bases and J gave up 7 bases, with 9 bases separating them. From germline, CDR1 is MNHEY and CDR2 SVGAGI. The length of the CDR3 is 14 residues. CDR3: CASSYSGSGGELFF. The CDR3 bases are TGTGCCAGCAGTTACTCAGGGTCGGGCGGGGAGCTGTTTTTT.

This clonotype was found a few times. The chain joins TRBV6-1 to TRBJ2-7, with 8 bases matching TRBD1. The CDR3 has 15 amino acids. Germline lookup yields CDR1 MNHNS and CDR2 SASEGT. Trimming took 5 bases from V and 6 from J; bases not matched to a gene: 12. The CDR3 loop is CASSLGQGWIGEQYF. CDR3 in DNA: TGTGCCAGCAGTCTTGGACAGGGATGGATCGGCGAGCAGTACTTC.

This clonotype was seen more than once but under ten times. In DNA form, the CDR3 reads TGTGCCAGCAGTTTCGGACCAAATGAGCAGTTCTTC. Translated, it gives CASSFGPNEQFF. The V and J genes are TRBV12-3 or TRBV12-4 and TRBJ2-1, with unresolved D. V shed 3 bases and J shed 7 bases, with 7 bases lying between them. There are 12 residues in the CDR3.

This clonotype appeared a few times. The rearrangement joins TRBV6-1 to TRBJ1-5; a weak D match, TRBD1 (6 bases). From germline, CDR1 is MNHNS and CDR2 SASEGT. Trimming pared 1 base from V and 7 bases from J, leaving 11 bases between. The CDR3 has 14 residues. CDR3 residues: CASSEDREWQPQHF. The DNA of the CDR3 is TGTGCCAGCAGTGAAGACAGGGAATGGCAGCCCCAGCATTTT.

This clonotype was counted at least ten times. V and J are TRBV7-2 and TRBJ2-1; D possibly corresponds to TRBD2 (5 bases). The CDR3 is 15 residues long. From germline, CDR1 is SGHTA and CDR2 FQGNSA. Trimming cost V 1 base and J 1 base, with 8 bases left between them. The CDR3 sequence: CASSLGPGSYNEQFF. Here the CDR3 DNA reads TGTGCCAGCAGCTTAGGCCCGGGATCCTACAATGAGCAGTTCTTC. The variable domain in full, with the rest retrieved from reference TRBV7-2 and TRBJ2-1, is GAGVSQSPSNKVTEKGKDVELRCDPISGHTALYWYRQSLGQGLEFLIYFQGNSAPDKSGLPSDRFSAERTGGSVSTLTIQRTQQEDSAVYLCASSLGPGSYNEQFFGPGTRLTVL.

The CDR3 loop is CASSSQGSLYEQYF. The CDR3 DNA sequence: TGTGCCAGCAGCTCACAGGGTTCCCTCTACGAGCAGTACTTC. This chain uses TRBV5-6 with TRBJ2-7, with a weak D call TRBD1 (6 bases). The CDR3 runs 14 residues. Germline V CDR1 and CDR2: SGHDT, YYEEEE. The germline V and J ends were trimmed by 3 bases and 3 bases, with 13 bases remaining between them.

This chain links TRBV29-1 with TRBJ1-1, with D possibly being TRBD1 (5 bases). Trimming left V 4 bases short and J 5 bases short, with 14 bases between. Germline CDR1 and CDR2: SQVTM and ANQGSEA. The CDR3 runs 13 residues. CDR3 sequence (DNA): TGCAGCGTTGGGGGGACCTTGGGGACTGAAGCTTTCTTT. Encoded protein: CSVGGTLGTEAFF.

V usage is TRBV7-6 and J usage is TRBJ2-2; D is uncertain. Deletions cut 1 base from V and 6 bases from J, with 6 bases between. CDR1 is SGHVS, CDR2 FNYEAQ, per germline. The CDR3 has 13 residues. The CDR3 region has the DNA TGTGCCAGCAGCTTAGTTGGCTCCGGGGAGCTGTTTTTT. Translation gives CASSLVGSGELFF.

This clonotype was found many times. The rearrangement links TRBV2 to TRBJ2-1, with D perhaps TRBD2 (6 bases). The germline V and J ends were trimmed by 1 base and 0 bases, with 13 bases remaining between them. The CDR3 loop spans 17 amino acids. The germline V gene encodes CDR1 SNHLY and CDR2 FYNNEI. The chain's CDR3 is CASSEDFLAPSYNEQFF. The CDR3 DNA follows: TGTGCCAGCAGTGAAGACTTTCTAGCGCCCTCCTACAATGAGCAGTTCTTC. The full variable domain, completed using reference TRBV2 and TRBJ2-1, is EPEVTQTPSHQVTQMGQEVILRCVPISNHLYFYWYRQILGQKVEFLVSFYNNEISEKSEIFDDQFSVERPDGSNFTLKIRSTKLEDSAMYFCASSEDFLAPSYNEQFFGPGTRLTVL.

This clonotype was counted many times. The V gene is TRBV7-2, the J gene TRBJ2-2; possibly TRBD2 for D (5 bases). Germline lookup yields CDR1 SGHTA and CDR2 FQGNSA. The CDR3 consists of 15 residues. Trimming shortened V by 2 bases and J by 4 bases, and 11 bases separated the two germline ends. CDR3 region: CASSLRAVTTGELFF. The CDR3 DNA follows: TGTGCCAGCAGCTTACGAGCGGTTACCACCGGGGAGCTGTTTTTT.

The sample holds many counts of this clonotype. This rearrangement joins TRBV2 to TRBJ2-6; TRBD2 matches 15 bases. Germline V gives CDR1 SNHLY, CDR2 FYNNEI. With 5 bases clipped from V and 2 bases from J, the junction kept 7 bases outside the gene matches. The CDR3 is 19 residues long. Here the CDR3 DNA reads TGTGCCAGCAGTCCCCACGGACTAGCGGGAGGGGCTGGGGCCAACGTCCTGACTTTC. Its protein is CASSPHGLAGGAGANVLTF. Full variable domain (missing parts from reference TRBV2 and TRBJ2-6): EPEVTQTPSHQVTQMGQEVILRCVPISNHLYFYWYRQILGQKVEFLVSFYNNEISEKSEIFDDQFSVERPDGSNFTLKIRSTKLEDSAMYFCASSPHGLAGGAGANVLTFGAGSRLTVL.

This clonotype was detected only a few times. The chain employs TRBV12-3 or TRBV12-4 and TRBJ2-3, with D perhaps TRBD2 (6 bases). The CDR3 extends over 16 amino acids. The V and J ends lost 0 bases and 2 bases respectively, with 12 bases between them. In DNA, the CDR3 is TGTGCCAGCAGTTTAGCGCGGGGAGCAACCACAGATACGCAGTATTTT. Its translation is CASSLARGATTDTQYF.

This clonotype was detected many times. This chain links TRBV20-1 with TRBJ2-3, with 7 bases fitting TRBD1. Losses at the gene ends were 3 bases for V and 5 bases for J; bases not matched to a gene: 5. The CDR3 length is 13 residues. Looked up from germline, CDR1 is DFQATT and CDR2 is SNEGSKA (reference sequence). CDR3 loop: CSARGAGGDTQYF. The CDR3 DNA follows: TGCAGTGCTAGGGGGGCAGGGGGAGATACGCAGTATTTT.

Only a few counts were recorded for this clonotype. Possible read error: a much larger clone is one base away. Written as DNA, the CDR3 is TGTACCAGCAGTCGACAGGCGGGGGAGACCCAGTACTTC. It codes for CTSSRQAGETQYF. The chain combines TRBV2 with TRBJ2-5, with D perhaps TRBD1 or TRBD2 (6 bases each). This CDR3 region has 13 residues. CDR1 SNHLY and CDR2 FYNNEI come from the germline V gene. The full variable domain, with the rest looked up from reference TRBV2 and TRBJ2-5, is EPEVTQTPSHQVTQMGQEVILRCVPISNHLYFYWYRQILGQKVEFLVSFYNNEISEKSEIFDDQFSVERPDGSNFTLKIRSTKLEDSAMYFCTSSRQAGETQYFGPGTRLLVL.

In its sample, this clonotype was seen many times. The gene calls are TRBV28 and TRBJ2-5; no definite D call. Per germline, CDR1 MDHEN and CDR2 SYDVKM. The germline V and J ends were trimmed by 2 bases and 9 bases, with 13 bases remaining between them. This CDR3 contains 13 residues. The CDR3 DNA follows: TGTGCCAGCAGTTTACCCATAATTGAGGCCCAGTACTTC. It is translated as CASSLPIIEAQYF.

This clonotype turned up a few times. The V and J genes are TRBV10-3 and TRBJ1-2; possible D gene TRBD1, 6 bases. With 2 bases removed from V and 7 bases from J, the gap between germline ends came to 14 bases. Germline CDR1 is ENHRY and CDR2 is SYGVKD. The CDR3 consists of 14 residues. The CDR3, as DNA: TGTGCCATCAGTGAGGACAGGCCCCCGGGTGGCTACACCTTC. This codes for CAISEDRPPGGYTF.

This clonotype has at least ten counts. The chain couples TRBV9 to TRBJ2-3; perhaps TRBD2 as D (5 bases). The germline V and J ends were trimmed by 4 bases and 2 bases, with 17 bases remaining between them. CDR3 length equals 16 residues. CDR1 SGDLS and CDR2 YYNGEE come from the germline V gene. CDR3 residues: CASSRGGSDYTDTQYF. CDR3 in DNA: TGTGCCAGCAGCAGAGGTGGTAGCGACTACACAGATACGCAGTATTTT.

This clonotype was observed many times. The CDR3 protein is CASSPGQTKETQYF. CDR3 DNA sequence: TGTGCCAGCTCACCCGGACAGACTAAAGAGACCCAGTACTTC. The rearrangement joins TRBV18 to TRBJ2-5; weak D call: TRBD1 (6 bases). The V end lost 3 bases, the J end lost 3 bases, and 11 bases lay between the germline ends. This CDR3 contains 14 residues. CDR1 is KGHSH, CDR2 LQKENI, per germline.

This rearrangement joins TRBV12-3 or TRBV12-4 to TRBJ2-2, with 7 bases fitting TRBD2. With V trimmed by 7 bases and J by 3 bases, 8 bases remained unmatched. The CDR3 contains 15 residues. CDR3 region: CASKNLAEHTGELFF. The DNA of the CDR3 is TGTGCCAGCAAAAACCTAGCGGAACACACCGGGGAGCTGTTTTTT.

This clonotype appeared many times. The V and J genes are TRBV6-6 and TRBJ2-7; possibly TRBD2 for D (6 bases). Trimming stripped 2 bases from V and 5 bases from J, with 16 bases between. The CDR3 consists of 15 residues. From germline, CDR1 is MNHNY and CDR2 SVGAGI (reference sequence). CDR3 residues: CASSYRSGPLDEQYF. The CDR3 bases are TGTGCCAGCAGTTACCGTAGCGGACCACTCGACGAGCAGTACTTC.

This clonotype has at least ten counts. This chain joins TRBV6-1 and TRBJ2-7; tentative D call: TRBD1 (7 bases). Germline V gives CDR1 MNHNS, CDR2 SASEGT. The CDR3 is 15 amino acids. Deletions cut 5 bases from V and 6 bases from J, with 20 bases between. CDR3 residues: CASSPRQGHGSEQYF. The CDR3 region has the DNA TGTGCCAGCAGTCCAAGACAGGGTCACGGGAGCGAGCAGTACTTC.

This clonotype showed up many times. The chain carries TRBV5-1 and TRBJ1-1; D unresolved. V was cut by 0 bases and J by 4 bases, with 7 bases left in between. CDR3 length: 13 residues. Looked up from germline, CDR1 is SGHRS and CDR2 is YFSETQ. The CDR3 DNA sequence: TGCGCCAGCAGCTTGGACGGTGGCACTGAAGCTTTCTTT. Its protein is CASSLDGGTEAFF. Supplemented by reference TRBV5-1 and TRBJ1-1, the full variable domain reads KAGVTQTPRYLIKTRGQQVTLSCSPISGHRSVSWYQQTPGQGLQFLFEYFSETQRNKGNFPGRFSGRQFSNSRSEMNVSTLELGDSALYLCASSLDGGTEAFFGQGTRLTVV.

This clonotype occurred many times. The chain uses TRBV12-3 or TRBV12-4 and TRBJ2-1; 11 positions agree with TRBD1. The CDR3 covers 16 residues. V shed 5 bases and J 5 bases; nucleotides not matched to a gene: 8. This CDR3 is CASSLTDRGQDNEQFF. The CDR3 nucleotides are TGTGCCAGCAGTCTTACGGACAGGGGGCAGGACAATGAGCAGTTCTTC.

This clonotype was observed many times. This chain joins TRBV20-1 and TRBJ2-3; 12 bases are a match to TRBD2. The CDR3 has 14 amino acids. J gave up 5 bases and V 6 bases, and 6 bases lay outside the gene matches. Per the germline V gene, CDR1 is DFQATT and CDR2 is SNEGSKA (reference sequence). CDR3 sequence (DNA): TGCAGTGCGTCGACTAGCGGGAGTTTAGATACGCAGTATTTT. Encoded protein: CSASTSGSLDTQYF.

The J gene is TRBJ2-1, the V gene TRBV7-9, with D unclear. Per the germline V gene, CDR1 is SEHNR and CDR2 is FQNEAQ (reference sequence). With 3 bases removed from V and 6 bases from J, the gap between germline ends came to 15 bases. The CDR3 sequence is 15 residues long. Here the CDR3 reads CASSFFLRISNEQFF. CDR3 bases: TGTGCCAGCAGCTTCTTTCTGAGGATCTCCAATGAGCAGTTCTTC. Full variable domain (outside the CDR3, taken from reference TRBV7-9 and TRBJ2-1): DTGVSQNPRHKITKRGQNVTFRCDPISEHNRLYWYRQTLGQGPEFLTYFQNEAQLEKSRLLSDRFSAERPKGSFSTLEIQRTEQGDSAMYLCASSFFLRISNEQFFGPGTRLTVL.

This clonotype showed up many times. The chain couples TRBV3-1 to TRBJ2-3; D remains ambiguous. Trimming cost V 2 bases and J 7 bases, with 4 bases left between them. In germline, CDR1 is LGHDT, CDR2 YNNKEL (reference sequence). CDR3 length: 11 amino acids. In nucleotides, the CDR3 is TGTGCCAGCAGCCAATCCCATACGCAGTATTTT. Translated: CASSQSHTQYF.